This paragraph covers one T cell receptor (beta chain) sequence. What this receptor recognizes is not known. No base qualities exist here, and no much larger clone lies one base off it. This entry is derived from a study of blood T cell repertoires in COVID-19 (dated by TCRdb to 2019 to 2021). For the study in its entirety: Collaborator samples came from the United States, Italy and Spain and covered acute and convalescent phases of COVID-19. A de-identified subject ID, COVID-19 status, age in years and sex were almost always included in the sample metadata. A freely available public database, intended as a resource for researchers studying the immune response to SARS-CoV-2, is where the repertoires were released. Where available, HLA class I and class II types were taken from metadata supplied by the sample provider and were not determined by assay-based typing. The prospective study material was composed of cDNA or gDNA derived from T cells, B-cell-depleted T cells, or PBMCs. The dataset comprised deeply sampled blood TCRbeta repertoires from subjects exposed to, actively infected with, or recovered from COVID-19. The samples were drawn from two sources: the first 160 participants of the ongoing ImmuneRACE study, and over 1,000 subjects contributed by 6 global collaborators. Overall study results and their limits: The quantity of clinical and demographic metadata differed by source and by participant and was supplied without curation.

Participants in the prospective study were aged about 18 to 90 years, lived in about two dozen United States geographic areas, and enrolled through a virtual design. Cohort assignment in the prospective study relied on participant-reported clinical history from a screening survey and a study questionnaire. Recovered participants in ImmuneRACE Cohort 3 were defined as having two consecutive negative NP/OP PCR tests, clearance from a healthcare professional, or resolution of symptoms. In the prospective study, mobile phlebotomists collected whole blood, serum and a nasopharyngeal or oropharyngeal swab from each participant. Prospective study participants could optionally give additional blood draws and questionnaires over an approximately 2-month period. Blood samples from the prospective study were shipped frozen or at room temperature prior to DNA extraction. V sheds 5 bases and J sheds 8 bases, leaving 15 bases between their ends. The CDR3 runs 13 amino acids, cysteine and phenylalanine included. Solely the CDR3 DNA is kept, with 39 bases framed from the first base. The germline V gene (reference sequence) provides CDR1 LNHNV and CDR2 YYDKDF.

TCRbeta CDR3 regions were amplified from genomic DNA by means of the immunoSEQ Assay, a bias-controlled multiplex PCR. The authors' pipeline ran thus. Nucleated cell counts per sample were estimated from amplification of reference gene primers within the assay. Sequence reads were collapsed and filtered to measure the absolute abundance of every unique TCRbeta CDR3 rearrangement. Productive Simpson clonality was computed per sample as the square root of Simpson's diversity index over productive rearrangements. As stored in TCRdb, this immuneACCESS dataset retains in-frame rearrangements with V and J assigned. A fraction of the clones does not appear; measured against another copy, unresolved V genes explain less than half of the discrepancy, and the remainder lacks a known reason. The V and J calls and clone size come from that table; D and trimming were worked out from the DNA. A total of around 230,000 clones appear in this sample, approximately 80% of them only once. Of the sample, nearly 9.5% is held by the ten largest clones.

The rearranged segments are TRBV15 and TRBJ1-2; TRBD1 is a weak D gene call, 6 bases matching. The sample consisted of PBMCs or T cells enriched from blood (not recorded which). The sequence was collected from a man between 35 and 55 years old who had recovered from COVID-19. DNA sequence: TGTGCCACCAGCCTCTTGACAGGAGTCGGCTACACCTTC. Translated, this gives CATSLLTGVGYTF.